The rows below give T cell receptor beta chains drawn from one sample of a study of OX40 agonist ivuxolimab in advanced cancers. Here immunoSEQ multiplex PCR was the method, and the copy in TCRdb shows in-frame clones only, minus some. The sample shows roughly 24,000 clones, 88% of them seen only once. The sequences come from CD4+ or CD8+ T cells sorted from blood, collected in a trial of the OX40 agonist ivuxolimab. The receptor source for this set is an adult with an advanced solid tumor such as melanoma, head and neck, liver or kidney cancer. The CDR3 runs from the conserved cysteine through the conserved F or W. The D gene is left open where the match is weak. Clone size is not always given. Where it is, it says once, few, many or a class for expanded clones.

>-|TRBV9|TRBJ1-6|-
CASSAGPGNGYNSPLHF
TGTGCCAGCAGCGCAGGGCCGGGGAACGGCTATAATTCACCCCTCCACTTT
>-|TRBV25-1|TRBJ1-5|-
CASSEYRDGNQPQHF
TGTGCCAGCAGTGAATACCGGGACGGGAATCAGCCCCAGCATTTT
>-|TRBV4-1|TRBJ2-7|-
CASSQNLFGLARGEQYF
TGCGCCAGCAGCCAAAATCTATTCGGACTGGCCCGCGGCGAGCAGTACTTC
>-|TRBV4-1|TRBJ2-7|-
CASSQDSASYEQYF
TGCGCCAGCAGCCAAGATTCGGCTAGCTACGAGCAGTACTTC
>-|TRBV28|TRBJ1-4|-
CASSIEEDEKLFF
TGTGCCAGCAGTATAGAAGAAGATGAAAAACTGTTTTTT
>-|TRBV4-3|TRBJ2-1|-
CASSQDTSRNEQFF
TGCGCCAGCAGCCAAGATACTAGCAGGAATGAGCAGTTCTTC
>-|TRBV2|TRBJ1-1|-
CASSKAVNTEAFF
TGTGCCAGCAGCAAGGCGGTGAACACTGAAGCTTTCTTT
>-|TRBV29-1|TRBJ1-2|-
CSVGPGDYGYTF
TGCAGCGTTGGCCCGGGGGATTATGGCTACACCTTC
>-|TRBV6-5|TRBJ2-1|-
CASSRIGNEQFF
TGTGCCAGCAGCAGGATTGGCAATGAGCAGTTCTTC
>-|TRBV4-3|TRBJ1-4|-
CASSRELENEKLFF
TGCGCCAGCAGCCGGGAACTGGAAAATGAAAAACTGTTTTTT
>TRBD1|TRBV28|TRBJ1-3|-
CASADRVGNTIYF
TGTGCCAGCGCCGACAGGGTAGGGAACACCATATATTTT
>TRBD1|TRBV10-1|TRBJ1-1|-
CATYVELKSRRGWAFF
TGCGCCACCTATGTTGAATTAAAAAGCCGCAGGGGGTGGGCTTTCTTT
>TRBD2|TRBV11-3|TRBJ2-1|-
CASSLLAGSYNEQFF
TGTGCCAGCAGCTTGCTAGCGGGATCCTACAATGAGCAGTTCTTC
>-|TRBV11-2|TRBJ1-2|-
CASSLGSLDYGYTF
TGTGCCAGCAGCTTAGGCAGTTTAGACTATGGCTACACCTTC
>-|TRBV5-1|TRBJ1-2|few
CASSTLGGLGYGYTF
TGCGCCAGCAGCACACTCGGGGGGCTAGGCTATGGCTACACCTTC
>-|TRBV30|TRBJ2-2|-
CAWSVQGSTGELFF
TGTGCCTGGAGTGTACAGGGAAGCACCGGGGAGCTGTTTTTT
>-|TRBV19|TRBJ2-4|-
CATSIPGLAKNIQYF
TGTGCCACTAGTATCCCGGGACTAGCCAAAAACATTCAGTACTTC
>-|TRBV18|TRBJ1-3|-
CASSPGGRAGNTIYF
TGTGCCAGCTCACCAGGTGGGCGGGCTGGAAACACCATATATTTT
>-|TRBV29-1|TRBJ2-3|-
CSVGVRNTDTQYF
TGCAGCGTTGGAGTCAGAAACACAGATACGCAGTATTTT
>-|TRBV2|TRBJ1-5|-
CASSENRNSNQPQHF
TGTGCCAGCAGCGAAAACAGAAATAGCAATCAGCCCCAGCATTTT
>-|TRBV6-1|TRBJ2-1|-
CASRPGVYNEQFF
TGTGCCAGCAGGCCCGGGGTTTACAATGAGCAGTTCTTC
>-|TRBV7-2|TRBJ1-1|-
CASSRGNTEAFF
TGTGCCAGCAGCCGAGGGAACACTGAAGCTTTCTTT
>TRBD2|TRBV6-6|TRBJ2-5|-
CASSYSSGGDQETQYF
TGTGCCAGCAGTTACTCGAGCGGGGGGGATCAAGAGACCCAGTACTTC
>-|TRBV6-1|TRBJ1-5|-
CASSVRPLPDQPQHF
TGTGCCAGCAGTGTTCGCCCGCTCCCCGATCAGCCCCAGCATTTT
>-|TRBV5-6|TRBJ1-5|-
CASSIIGLVGPNQPQHF
TGTGCCAGCAGCATCATTGGTTTAGTAGGACCAAATCAGCCCCAGCATTTT
>-|TRBV30|TRBJ1-4|-
CAWSDRGEKLFF
TGTGCCTGGAGTGACAGAGGGGAAAAACTGTTTTTT
>-|TRBV7-8|TRBJ1-5|-
CASSPDRNQPQHF
TGTGCCAGCAGCCCTGACAGAAATCAGCCCCAGCATTTT
>TRBD2|TRBV5-4|TRBJ2-7|few
CASSATSGRASYEQYF
TGTGCCAGCAGCGCAACTAGCGGGAGGGCCTCCTACGAGCAGTACTTC
>-|TRBV28|TRBJ1-5|-
CASNQRTAGDQPQHF
TGTGCCAGCAATCAACGGACAGCGGGCGATCAGCCCCAGCATTTT
>-|TRBV11-2|TRBJ2-7|-
CASSTTGQYEQYF
TGTGCCAGCAGCACCACCGGACAGTACGAGCAGTACTTC
>-|TRBV30|TRBJ2-1|-
CAWSVQSPHEQFF
TGTGCCTGGAGTGTACAGTCCCCCCATGAGCAGTTCTTC
>-|TRBV13|TRBJ1-2|-
CASSIQQSGYTF
TGTGCCAGCAGCATACAACAGAGTGGCTACACCTTC
>-|TRBV7-9|TRBJ2-7|few
CASSLVGEQYF
TGTGCCAGCAGCTTAGTGGGGGAGCAGTACTTC
>TRBD2|TRBV27|TRBJ2-7|-
CASSLAGGRYEQYF
TGTGCCAGCAGTTTAGCGGGGGGGCGGTACGAGCAGTACTTC
>-|TRBV5-4|TRBJ2-2|-
CASREKQGNTGELFF
TGTGCCAGCAGGGAGAAACAGGGAAACACCGGGGAGCTGTTTTTT
>-|TRBV7-2|TRBJ1-2|-
CASSSRAAGNYGYTF
TGTGCCAGCAGCTCCAGGGCGGCGGGGAACTATGGCTACACCTTC
>-|TRBV18|TRBJ2-7|-
CASSLSSYEQYF
TGTGCCAGCTCCTTAAGCTCCTACGAGCAGTACTTC
>-|TRBV19|TRBJ1-1|-
CASRPGEVGARNVAFF
TGTGCCAGTAGACCGGGGGAAGTGGGCGCGAGAAATGTGGCTTTCTTT
>-|TRBV6-4|TRBJ2-7|-
CASRDPGANLEQYF
TGTGCCAGCAGGGACCCGGGCGCAAACCTCGAGCAGTACTTC
>-|TRBV29-1|TRBJ2-2|-
CSVEDSTAAALDTGELFF
TGCAGCGTTGAAGATAGTACAGCTGCGGCCCTCGACACCGGGGAGCTGTTTTTT
>-|TRBV4-3|TRBJ1-4|-
CASSQELLPGSGNEKLFF
TGCGCCAGCAGCCAAGAATTACTTCCAGGCTCAGGGAATGAAAAACTGTTTTTT
>-|TRBV5-1|TRBJ1-3|-
CASSIFPRPGNTIYF
TGCGCCAGCAGCATCTTCCCTAGGCCTGGAAACACCATATATTTT
>-|TRBV14|TRBJ2-3|-
CASSRLVSIDTQYF
TGTGCCAGCAGCCGTTTGGTTAGCATAGATACGCAGTATTTT
>-|TRBV27|TRBJ2-3|-
CASSFGGFGTDTQYF
TGTGCCAGCAGTTTTGGTGGGTTCGGCACAGATACGCAGTATTTT
>TRBD2|TRBV30|TRBJ2-7|-
CAWSSGGSSNEQYF
TGTGCCTGGAGTTCGGGCGGGAGTTCCAACGAGCAGTACTTC
>-|TRBV5-1|TRBJ1-1|-
CASSLSGTMNTEAFF
TGCGCCAGCAGCTTGTCGGGGACAATGAACACTGAAGCTTTCTTT
>TRBD2|TRBV19|TRBJ2-1|-
CASSNTGGRAWDEQFF
TGTGCCAGTAGTAATACGGGGGGGAGGGCGTGGGATGAGCAGTTCTTC